This T cell receptor beta chain was identified during a study of blood T cell repertoires in COVID-19. Recruitment covered fewer than 25 US areas and drew participants whose ages spanned roughly 18 to 90 years. Only in-frame clones appear in the TCRdb table, and some are missing; sequencing was by immunoSEQ multiplex PCR. The sample shows about 150,000 clones, roughly 80% of them seen only once. Germline V CDR1 and CDR2: MNHEY, SVGAGI. V shed 6 bases and J shed 3 bases, with 11 bases lying between them. There are 14 residues in the CDR3. The receptor was isolated from a man aged 50 or older who had recovered from COVID-19. Material: PBMCs or T cells enriched from blood (not recorded which). This rearrangement joins TRBV6-5 to TRBJ2-2; D is unclear. The DNA of the CDR3 is TGTGCCAGCAGAAGCACTGCATACACCGGGGAGCTGTTTTTT. Protein product: CASRSTAYTGELFF.